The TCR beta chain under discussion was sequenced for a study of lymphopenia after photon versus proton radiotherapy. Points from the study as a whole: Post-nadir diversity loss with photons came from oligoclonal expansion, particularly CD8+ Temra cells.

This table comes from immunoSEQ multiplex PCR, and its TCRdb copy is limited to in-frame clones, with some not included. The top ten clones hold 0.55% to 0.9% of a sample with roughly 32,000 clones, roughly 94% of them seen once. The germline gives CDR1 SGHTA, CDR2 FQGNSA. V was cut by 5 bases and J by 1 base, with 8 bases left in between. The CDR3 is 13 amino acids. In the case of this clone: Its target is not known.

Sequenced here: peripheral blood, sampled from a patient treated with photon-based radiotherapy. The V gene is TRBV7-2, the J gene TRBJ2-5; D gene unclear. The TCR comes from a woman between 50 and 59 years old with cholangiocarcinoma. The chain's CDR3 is CASSRGSQETQYF. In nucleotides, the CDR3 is TGTGCCAGCAGCCGAGGCAGCCAAGAGACCCAGTACTTC.